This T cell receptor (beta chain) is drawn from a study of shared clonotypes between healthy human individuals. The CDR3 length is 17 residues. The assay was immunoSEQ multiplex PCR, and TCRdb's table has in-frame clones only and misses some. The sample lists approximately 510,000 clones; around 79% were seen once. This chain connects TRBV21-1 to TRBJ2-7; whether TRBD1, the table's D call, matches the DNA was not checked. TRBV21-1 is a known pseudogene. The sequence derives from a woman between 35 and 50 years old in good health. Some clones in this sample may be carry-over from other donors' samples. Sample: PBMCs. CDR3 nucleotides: TGTGCCAGCAGCACAACCCGTGGACAGGGGGGAGTTTTTGAGCAGTACTTC. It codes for CASSTTRGQGGVFEQYF.